This record covers a single TCR beta chain. As yet, its antigen is unknown. TCR beta VDJ and CDR3 were profiled, and genomic DNA was the template. Using its own MiXCR run on the reads, TCRdb lists one record per CDR3 protein. Seen here are 200,000 or so distinct CDR3 sequences, 55% to 70% observed once, and the top ten hold approximately 44%. The data are from a study of CD8+CD57+ T cells in acquired aplastic anemia. General study points: It was found that about 31 CD8+ CDR3 sequences were shared between patients and controls.

The sample taken for sequencing was sorted CD4+, CD8+, or CD8+CD57+ T cells (not recorded which) from PBMCs. The sequence was obtained from a human donor with severe aplastic anemia or a healthy control (not recorded which).

The CDR3 spells CSARDIQGAYGYTF. CDR3 sequence (DNA): TGCAGTGCTAGAGATATACAGGGAGCCTATGGCTACACCTTC. The chain joins TRBV20-1 to TRBJ1-2, with a possible D match to TRBD1 (6 bases). The CDR3 is made up of 14 amino acids. V lost 0 bases to trimming and J lost 4 bases, with 12 bases between them. Germline-derived CDR1 and CDR2 are DFQATT and SNEGSKA (reference sequence).